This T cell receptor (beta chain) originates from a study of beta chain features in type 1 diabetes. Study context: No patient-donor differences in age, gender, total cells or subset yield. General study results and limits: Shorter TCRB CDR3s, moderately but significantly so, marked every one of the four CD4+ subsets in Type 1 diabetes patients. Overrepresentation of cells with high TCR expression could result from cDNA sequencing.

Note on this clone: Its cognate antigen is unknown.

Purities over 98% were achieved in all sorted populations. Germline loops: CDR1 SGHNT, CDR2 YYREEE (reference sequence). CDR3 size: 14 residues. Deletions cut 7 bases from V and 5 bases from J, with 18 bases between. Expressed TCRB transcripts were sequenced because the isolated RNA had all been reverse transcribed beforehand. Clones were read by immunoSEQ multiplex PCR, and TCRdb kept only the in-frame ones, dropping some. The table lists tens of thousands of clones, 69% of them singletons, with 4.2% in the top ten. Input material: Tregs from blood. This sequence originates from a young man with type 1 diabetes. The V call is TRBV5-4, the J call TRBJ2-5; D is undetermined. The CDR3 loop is CASSRRGLGETQYF. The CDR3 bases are TGTGCCAGCTCACGCCGAGGCCTCGGGGAGACCCAGTACTTC.